Below, one T cell receptor beta chain is given with its context. Its antigen target is currently unknown. No much larger clonotype is one base removed from it; base qualities were not supplied. This sample was included in a study of blood T cell repertoires in COVID-19 (dated by TCRdb to 2019 to 2021). Broadly, across the study: Collaborator samples came from the United States, Italy and Spain and covered acute and convalescent phases of COVID-19. HLA class I and class II types, where available, came from metadata supplied by the sample provider rather than from assay-based typing. The prospective study material was composed of cDNA or gDNA derived from T cells, B-cell-depleted T cells, or PBMCs. The repertoires were made available in a free public database intended to serve as a resource for research on the immune response to SARS-CoV-2. A de-identified subject ID, COVID-19 status, age in years and sex were almost always included in the sample metadata. Samples came from the ongoing ImmuneRACE study (first 160 participants) plus 1,254 subjects from 6 global collaborators. Deeply sampled blood TCRbeta repertoires from subjects exposed to, actively infected with, or recovered from COVID-19 were included in the dataset. Study-wide findings and limitations: How much clinical and demographic metadata was included differed by source and by participant, and the metadata was provided uncurated.

The CDR3 goes from the cysteine to the phenylalanine over 13 residues. Only the CDR3 DNA stays, 39 bases, in frame from base 1. CDR1 LNHDA and CDR2 SQIVND were looked up in the germline V gene (reference sequence). Between the V and J ends, shortened by 7 bases and 1 base respectively, the junction contains 10 bases. In the prospective study, participants were roughly 18 to 90 years old, resided in about two dozen geographic areas of the United States, and were enrolled through a virtual design. In the prospective study, participants were assigned to cohorts based on the clinical history participants reported in a screening survey and a study questionnaire. Recovered participants in ImmuneRACE Cohort 3 were defined as having two consecutive negative NP/OP PCR tests, clearance from a healthcare professional, or resolution of symptoms. In the prospective study, mobile phlebotomists collected whole blood, serum and a nasopharyngeal or oropharyngeal swab from each participant. Over a 2-month period, participants in the prospective study had the option of providing additional blood draws and questionnaires. Prospective study blood samples were shipped either frozen or at room temperature before DNA extraction.

TCRbeta CDR3 regions were amplified from genomic DNA by means of the immunoSEQ Assay, a bias-controlled multiplex PCR. As for how the authors treated the data: The number of nucleated cells in each sample was estimated from the amplification of reference gene primers within the assay. Sequence reads were collapsed and filtered to measure the absolute abundance of every unique TCRbeta CDR3 rearrangement. Productive Simpson clonality was computed per sample as the square root of Simpson's diversity index over productive rearrangements. TCRdb took this table from immuneACCESS and kept in-frame rearrangements with V and J called. Such tables lack part of the clones; where checked against another copy, unresolved V genes explain under half of the gap, and the rest is unexplained. V, J and clone size derive from that table, while D and trimming were established from the DNA sequence. Across this sample there are approximately 300,000 clones, with about nine tenths seen only once. Roughly 4% of the sample comes from the top ten.

The sequenced material came from PBMCs or T cells enriched from blood (not recorded which). The rearrangement combines TRBV19 with TRBJ1-1; there is no confident call for the D gene. The receptor's source is a man younger than 40 who had recovered from COVID-19. The sequenced DNA: TGTGCCAGTACCTTACTCGGGAACACTGAAGCTTTCTTT. This is translated as CASTLLGNTEAFF.